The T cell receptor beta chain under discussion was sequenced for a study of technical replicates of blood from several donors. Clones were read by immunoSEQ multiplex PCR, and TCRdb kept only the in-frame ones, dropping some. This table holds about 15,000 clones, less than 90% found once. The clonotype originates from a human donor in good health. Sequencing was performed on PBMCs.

CDR3 loop: CSVEDFRDSNNEQFF. As DNA, the CDR3 is TGCAGCGTTGAGGACTTCCGGGACAGTAACAATGAGCAGTTCTTC. This sequence joins TRBV29-1 and TRBJ2-1; TRBD1 matches at 7 bases. The CDR3 is made up of 15 amino acids. With 3 bases clipped from V and 5 bases from J, the junction kept 10 bases outside the gene matches. Germline V gene lookup returns CDR1 SQVTM and CDR2 ANQGSEA.